These 30 T cell receptor beta chains share one sample of origin, sequenced in a study of T cell changes during pregnancy in multiple sclerosis (dated by TCRdb to between 2017 and 2020). To prepare the library, the immunoSEQ multiplex PCR assay was applied. Drawn from immuneACCESS, this table holds only the in-frame rearrangements with V and J called that TCRdb kept. Clones are partly lost; checked studies trace under half to an unresolved V gene and leave the rest unexplained. Here the sample has around 50,000 clones; about 93% occur a single time. The ten largest account for approximately 0.61% of the sample. The sample in question was CD4+ T cells from peripheral blood mononuclear cells, obtained after pregnancy. Every receptor here comes from a female donor in good health, enrolled as a control in a pregnancy study.

The genes are TRBV21-1 and TRBJ1-4. TRBV21-1 is assigned pseudogene status. CDR3 length: 16 residues. The CDR3 region is CASSKLRGGLDEKLFF. In nucleotides, the CDR3 is TGTGCCAGCAGCAAATTAAGGGGGGGCTTAGATGAAAAACTGTTTTTT.

This chain links TRBV5-1 with TRBJ1-1; 7 bases are shared with TRBD1. The CDR3 contains 14 residues. Germline CDR1 reads SGHRS; CDR2 reads YFSETQ. The ends lost 2 bases at V and 1 base at J; junction bases unmatched: 2. CDR3 amino acids: CASSFRGPNTEAFF. The CDR3 DNA reads as TGCGCCAGCAGCTTTAGGGGGCCGAACACTGAAGCTTTCTTT. Combining the CDR3 with reference TRBV5-1 and TRBJ1-1 gives the whole variable domain KAGVTQTPRYLIKTRGQQVTLSCSPISGHRSVSWYQQTPGQGLQFLFEYFSETQRNKGNFPGRFSGRQFSNSRSEMNVSTLELGDSALYLCASSFRGPNTEAFFGQGTRLTVV.

This chain links TRBV6-5 with TRBJ2-3, with D perhaps matching TRBD2 (6 bases). V lost 4 bases and J 5 bases, leaving 19 bases between the germline ends. This CDR3 is 16 amino acids long. The germline V gene encodes CDR1 MNHEY and CDR2 SVGAGI. CDR3 bases: TGTGCCAGCAGTTCACTTAGCGGTCCCTCCCTAGATACGCAGTATTTT. Amino acids: CASSSLSGPSLDTQYF.

The chain recombines TRBV19 with TRBJ1-1; the match to TRBD1 covers 11 bases. Germline CDR1 LNHDA, CDR2 SQIVND (reference sequence). Trimming took 7 bases from V and 4 from J; bases not matched to a gene: 5. This CDR3 spans 14 amino acids. In DNA form, the CDR3 reads TGTGCCAGTATTCCGGGACAGGGGGTCACTGAAGCTTTCTTT. Translating it yields CASIPGQGVTEAFF.

V usage is TRBV6-5 and J usage is TRBJ1-2, with TRBD1 matching 9 bases. V shed 9 bases and J 5 bases; nucleotides not matched to a gene: 10. This CDR3 spans 14 amino acids. Germline V lookup: CDR1 MNHEY, CDR2 SVGAGI. In DNA, the CDR3 is TGTGCCAGTCGCCGGGACAGGGCGGGGTATGGCTACACCTTC. This codes for CASRRDRAGYGYTF.

This chain joins TRBV7-8 and TRBJ2-7; tentatively, D is TRBD2 (7 bases). There are 16 residues in the CDR3. Per the germline V gene, CDR1 is SGHVS and CDR2 is FQNEAQ. The V end lost 5 bases, the J end lost 5 bases, and 22 bases lay between the germline ends. The CDR3 reads CASSRNSRGAPHEQYF. CDR3 DNA sequence: TGTGCCAGCAGCCGAAACTCCCGGGGGGCGCCCCACGAGCAGTACTTC. Variable domain in full (rest from reference TRBV7-8 and TRBJ2-7): GAGVSQSPRYKVAKRGQDVALRCDPISGHVSLFWYQQALGQGPEFLTYFQNEAQLDKSGLPSDRFFAERPEGSVSTLKIQRTQQEDSAVYLCASSRNSRGAPHEQYFGPGTRLTVT.

The chain links TRBV20-1 to TRBJ1-3; perhaps TRBD1 as D (6 bases). The CDR3 runs to 11 residues. The V gene's germline CDR1 is DFQATT and CDR2 SNEGSKA (reference sequence). Trimming cost V 6 bases and J 8 bases, with 11 bases left between them. Here the CDR3 reads CSAPGGHTIYF. DNA of the CDR3: TGCAGTGCCCCGGGGGGGCACACCATATATTTT.

The V and J genes are TRBV5-6 and TRBJ2-7; D remains ambiguous. Germline assignment: CDR1 SGHDT and CDR2 YYEEEE. Trimming cost V 0 bases and J 7 bases, with 5 bases left between them. CDR3 length equals 11 residues. This CDR3 is CASSLAAEQYF. The CDR3 bases are TGTGCCAGCAGCTTGGCCGCGGAGCAGTACTTC.

The chain carries TRBV6-6 and TRBJ2-1; TRBD1 matches at 7 bases. The CDR3 has 14 amino acids. Germline V gives CDR1 MNHNY, CDR2 SVGAGI (reference sequence). Trimming at V came to 6 bases and at J to 2 bases, leaving 4 bases not matched to a gene. The CDR3 DNA follows: TGTGCCAGCAGCCCCGGGACAGCCTACAATGAGCAGTTCTTC. This codes for CASSPGTAYNEQFF.

This rearrangement joins TRBV20-1 to TRBJ1-5; D perhaps matches TRBD1 (5 bases). The CDR3 consists of 11 residues. V gave up 3 bases and J gave up 12 bases, with 12 bases separating them. Germline CDR1 is DFQATT and CDR2 is SNEGSKA (reference sequence). Here the CDR3 DNA reads TGCAGTGCTAGGCAAGGGACTCGCCAGCATTTT. This gives the protein CSARQGTRQHF.

The V call is TRBV5-1, the J call TRBJ1-2; possible D gene TRBD1, 6 bases. Germline assignment: CDR1 SGHRS and CDR2 YFSETQ. The CDR3 loop spans 13 amino acids. The V end lost 7 bases, the J end lost 2 bases, and 12 bases lay between the germline ends. CDR3 in amino acids: CASGGGPNYGYTF. DNA of the CDR3: TGCGCCAGCGGCGGGGGCCCCAACTATGGCTACACCTTC.

The gene calls are TRBV5-1 and TRBJ2-7; 7 nucleotides match TRBD2. The CDR3 loop spans 15 amino acids. Germline trimming cut 2 bases from V and 3 bases from J; bases unmatched to any gene: 8. CDR1 is SGHRS, CDR2 YFSETQ, per germline. The CDR3 nucleotides read TGCGCCAGCAGCTTTCTGAACTCGGGGGGCTACGAGCAGTACTTC. Protein product: CASSFLNSGGYEQYF.

The genes are TRBV28 and TRBJ2-4; D not certain. CDR1 MDHEN and CDR2 SYDVKM come from the germline V gene. CDR3 length: 12 amino acids. V lost 6 bases, J lost 5 bases, and 8 bases lay in between. The chain's CDR3 is CASRYRQNIQYF. The CDR3 region has the DNA TGTGCCAGCAGATATCGTCAAAACATTCAGTACTTC.

This sequence joins TRBV6-5 and TRBJ2-7; 11 nucleotides match TRBD1. CDR3 length: 15 amino acids. The germline gives CDR1 MNHEY, CDR2 SVGAGI. The trim removed 6 bases at V and 5 bases at J, leaving 9 bases unmatched. The CDR3 nucleotides are TGTGCCAGCAGGTTAAGGGACAGGGGGACGGACGAGCAGTACTTC. This gives the protein CASRLRDRGTDEQYF.

The sample holds one count of this clone. V is TRBV4-1 and J is TRBJ2-3, with 9 bases matching TRBD2. Germline lookup yields CDR1 MGHRA and CDR2 YSYEKL. The CDR3 spans 17 residues. Trimming cost V 0 bases and J 3 bases; bases outside gene matches: 7. The CDR3 is CASSQDGAGGPTDTQYF. The CDR3 DNA sequence: TGCGCCAGCAGCCAAGATGGGGCGGGAGGGCCGACAGATACGCAGTATTTT.

The V and J genes are TRBV6-7 and TRBJ2-7; unclear D gene. TRBV6-7 qualifies as an ORF whose function is uncertain. The V end was cut by 10 bases, the J end by 0 bases, with 13 bases between. The length of the CDR3 is 13 residues. The CDR3, as DNA: TGTGCCACTCCGGCGGCCAGCTCCTACGAGCAGTACTTC. Protein sequence: CATPAASSYEQYF.

This clone has just a few counts. This sequence joins TRBV2 and TRBJ2-3; 8 nucleotides line up with TRBD2. Germline V gene lookup returns CDR1 SNHLY and CDR2 FYNNEI. The trim removed 4 bases at V and 3 bases at J, leaving 9 bases unmatched. The CDR3 spans 16 residues. In DNA, the CDR3 is TGTGCCAGCAGTGGTCTCGGCGGGAGGTGGACAGATACGCAGTATTTT. It translates to CASSGLGGRWTDTQYF. The variable domain in full, completed from reference TRBV2 and TRBJ2-3, reads EPEVTQTPSHQVTQMGQEVILRCVPISNHLYFYWYRQILGQKVEFLVSFYNNEISEKSEIFDDQFSVERPDGSNFTLKIRSTKLEDSAMYFCASSGLGGRWTDTQYFGPGTRLTVL.

As for this clone: Since no conserved phenylalanine or tryptophan closes the CDR3, a read error is the likely cause. No DNA is shown, since the ends of the CDR3 on it are uncertain; the CDR3 is the one TCRdb lists. This chain joins TRBV10-1 and TRBJ1-4. The germline V gene has CDR1 WNHNN and CDR2 SYGVQD (reference sequence). Termini included, the CDR3 measures 11 amino acids. This CDR3 reads CASSASGWQYE.

The J gene is TRBJ2-2, the V gene TRBV4-2; no definite D call. V lost 4 bases and J 1 base, leaving 13 bases between the germline ends. Germline CDR1 reads LGHNA; CDR2 reads YNFKEQ. The CDR3 consists of 16 residues. The DNA for the CDR3 is TGTGCCAGCAGCCCCCACCCCGACTTGAACACCGGGGAGCTGTTTTTT. It specifies CASSPHPDLNTGELFF.

This rearrangement joins TRBV6-5 to TRBJ1-6; possibly TRBD1 for D (5 bases). The CDR3 spans 12 residues. The germline gives CDR1 MNHEY, CDR2 SVGAGI. Trimming cost V 10 bases and J 8 bases, with 12 bases left between them. CDR3 sequence: CATRRGDSPLHF. The CDR3 DNA sequence: TGTGCCACCCGAAGGGGTGATTCACCCCTCCACTTT.

This rearrangement joins TRBV28 to TRBJ2-7, with a possible D match to TRBD2 (5 bases). The germline CDR1 and CDR2 sequences are MDHEN and SYDVKM. V shed 4 bases and J shed 2 bases, with 12 bases lying between them. There are 14 residues in the CDR3. The CDR3 here is CASSSSPGTYEQYF. The CDR3 DNA reads TGTGCCAGCAGTTCATCCCCCGGGACCTACGAGCAGTACTTC.

This clone was counted once. The chain couples TRBV13 to TRBJ2-1, with a weak D call TRBD2 (6 bases). V was pared by 5 bases and J by 0 bases, with 11 bases between. In germline, CDR1 is PRHDT, CDR2 FYEKMQ (reference sequence). The CDR3 loop spans 15 amino acids. CDR3 coding DNA: TGTGCCAGCAGCGTCGGAGGGTCCTCCTACAATGAGCAGTTCTTC. The encoded protein is CASSVGGSSYNEQFF.

The chain links TRBV5-1 to TRBJ2-5; TRBD2 might be the D (6 bases). Germline CDR1 reads SGHRS; CDR2 reads YFSETQ. There are 16 residues in the CDR3. The V gene lost 3 bases and the J gene lost 4 bases, with 19 bases spanning the gap. The CDR3 loop is CASSSTGEVAGETQYF. The CDR3 DNA sequence: TGCGCCAGCAGCTCAACGGGAGAAGTGGCGGGAGAGACCCAGTACTTC.

V gene TRBV5-1 combines with J gene TRBJ2-5; maybe TRBD2 (5 bases). The CDR3 runs 16 residues. V was pared by 4 bases and J by 5 bases, with 21 bases between. Germline lookup yields CDR1 SGHRS and CDR2 YFSETQ. CDR3 residues: CASSTSGPSGMETQYF. CDR3 bases: TGCGCCAGCAGCACCTCCGGACCATCCGGGATGGAGACCCAGTACTTC.

The genes are TRBV14 and TRBJ2-3; 10 bases line up with TRBD2. The CDR3 covers 16 residues. CDR1 SGHDN and CDR2 FVKESK come from the germline V gene. V shed 2 bases and J 2 bases; nucleotides not matched to a gene: 4. The CDR3, as DNA: TGTGCCAGCAGCCAACTAGCGGGAGCCCTCACAGATACGCAGTATTTT. This translates into CASSQLAGALTDTQYF.

V usage is TRBV6-6 and J usage is TRBJ2-1; TRBD1 might be the D (5 bases). CDR3 length: 14 amino acids. V lost 0 bases and J lost 9, with 12 bases in between. The germline V gene has CDR1 MNHNY and CDR2 SVGAGI (reference sequence). The CDR3: CASSYSTDIPEQFF. In nucleotides, the CDR3 is TGTGCCAGCAGTTACTCGACAGACATTCCTGAGCAGTTCTTC.

In nucleotides, the CDR3 is TGTGCCTGGAGTAGCCAAAATGGTCAGCCCCAGCATTTT. It yields the protein CAWSSQNGQPQHF. This chain connects TRBV30 to TRBJ1-5; D call uncertain. The CDR3 contains 13 residues. V was shortened by 2 bases and J by 6 bases, with 11 bases between the two germline ends. The germline V gene encodes CDR1 GTSNPN and CDR2 SVGIG (reference sequence).

This clone showed up just a few times. The chain has TRBV5-1 and TRBJ2-1; TRBD2 is a possible D gene (6 bases). CDR1 SGHRS and CDR2 YFSETQ come from the germline V gene. V was pared by 1 base and J by 7 bases, with 18 bases between. The CDR3 has 16 amino acids. In nucleotides, the CDR3 is TGCGCCAGCAGCTTGAATGAGGCGGGACCGGCGAATGAGCAGTTCTTC. This gives the protein CASSLNEAGPANEQFF.

CDR3 nucleotide sequence: TGTGCCAGCAGGACTAGCGAGGGAGGTACGCAGTATTTT. Translation gives CASRTSEGGTQYF. The chain recombines TRBV2 with TRBJ2-3; 8 bases fit TRBD2. Germline CDR1 reads SNHLY; CDR2 reads FYNNEI. Germline trimming cut 6 bases from V and 8 bases from J; bases unmatched to any gene: 7. This CDR3 is 13 amino acids long.

V is TRBV11-1 and J is TRBJ2-5; D ambiguous. CDR1 SGHAT and CDR2 FQDESV come from the germline V gene (reference sequence). The CDR3 spans 14 residues. Trimming pared 1 base from V and 1 base from J, leaving 7 bases between. CDR3 sequence (DNA): TGTGCCAGCAGCTTAGGTCTTCTCCAAGAGACCCAGTACTTC. It specifies CASSLGLLQETQYF.